Here is one T cell receptor beta chain with its context. This clone was observed a single time. Its antigen is currently not known. No per-base quality is available; no much larger clone lies one base away. The data originate from a study of cytomegalovirus exposure and HLA in healthy donors (dated by TCRdb to the late 2010s). About the investigation overall: An earlier analysis of 587 of the donors reported approximately 300 Gb of sequence data and some 110 million unique TCR beta sequences obtained from around 180 million T cells. Roughly 290 gigabases of sequencing data and around 90 million unique TCR sequences made up an early release that covered 500 to 700 HLA-typed donors. Of the 300 to 450 genotyped donors, less than 85% were placed in the genetic ancestry cluster associated with self-reported Caucasian donors. The study aimed to test whether signatures of past pathogen exposure could be identified by cataloging public T cell receptors. Using immunosequencing, the study profiled T cell repertoires from about 620 subjects and related those repertoires to cytomegalovirus serostatus. Along with the approximately 700-subject first cohort, a separate validation cohort of some 130 different subjects was used. To predict cytomegalovirus infection status, the study combined high-throughput TCR immunosequencing, statistical association of individual TCRs with disease status, and machine learning. A later analysis re-analyzed previously published TCR beta repertoires from approximately 670 donors and added high-resolution HLA genotyping to study TCR occurrence patterns. Rather than using new phenotypic data, the later analysis identified candidate immune exposures from TCR beta sequences and from how often those sequences occurred across donors. An earlier analysis of about 600 of the donors used high-throughput TCR beta sequencing to judge whether each TCR beta V gene segment behaved as functional or pseudogenic. Donor age, sex, ethnicity and CMV serostatus were compiled together with the repertoire data. Genome-wide SNP genotypes for about 65% of the roughly 670 donors were used in a later genetic analysis, which treated that subset as a discovery cohort. Every discovery cohort repertoire had been produced on one sequencing platform. Class I and class II HLA loci were covered by the typing at four-digit resolution. The number of typed donors differed by locus: roughly 629-630 for A, B, C, DRB1 and DQB1; 522 for DQA1; about 600 for DPA1; and approximately 450 for DPB1. Because of strong linkage in the cohort, five DR-DQ haplotypes were treated as single units for association and clustering. On average, around 240,000 unique TCR beta nucleotide sequences were sequenced per donor among a few hundred genotyped donors of the cohort, with roughly 20% of those sequences being non-productive.

Study-level results and caveats: Strong co-occurrence of HLA alleles, especially DR and DQ, made assigning TCR associations to individual alleles difficult. According to a later analysis, most CMV-associated TCR beta chains appeared to be HLA-restricted, and the HLA associations seemed to be driven largely by CMV exposure. Some IMGT-functional V segments, including TRBV6-2 and TRBV6-3, could not be told apart with the 87-base-pair reads, so those segments were excluded. Because HLA typing was missing for some donors at each locus, association tests included only the typed subset. In a later analysis, HLA-associated TCR beta chains showed more clonal expansion and lower generation probabilities than non-associated chains that were equally common. The classifier was reported to diagnose cytomegalovirus status with high specificity and sensitivity in both the original and validation cohorts. Broadly in line with IMGT annotations, most TCR beta V segments showed up in productive rearrangements about 87% or about 30% of the time in an earlier analysis of a few hundred of the donors. Roughly 17 rarely observed V segments, including chromosome 9 orphons, were excluded from the earlier analysis of 550 to 700 of the donors because counts were too low. While some public TCRs were present in many individuals, most TCR sequences turned up only very rarely across donors. The presence/absence analyses assumed that sequencing depth was roughly uniform across donors, and that assumption may not be true. An association between a missense DCLRE1C variant and V-gene and J-gene trimming of TCR beta chains was found in a later genetic analysis and replicated in an independent cohort. The study listed over 150 TCR beta chains as associated with cytomegalovirus. For the cohort, immune exposure information was limited to CMV serostatus. In a later analysis, the rate of TCR association differed among HLA loci, with DRB1 alleles having the most associated TCRs and HLA-C alleles having the fewest. Linkage disequilibrium might explain the correlated functional status among segregating V segments, but an unknown experimental factor could not be excluded. A further reported finding was that TCR beta sequences accurately predicted the HLA-A and HLA-B alleles for most subjects in the first cohort. According to a later genetic analysis, donors in an Asian-associated ancestry cluster had fewer N-insertions in productive TCRs than the roughly 670-donor mean. A later analysis associated some 17,000 TCR beta sequences with specific HLA alleles at a false discovery rate of 0.05. The authors suggested that the approach could potentially be generalized to other disease states and immunological phenotypes. Three of the identified cytomegalovirus-associated TCR beta chains were confirmed in vitro to be specific for cytomegalovirus antigens. A group of highly shared sequence variants was considered likely to be a technical artifact of the sequencing pipeline. Only TCR beta chains were sequenced in this cohort, and the absence of alpha or paired-chain data limited detectable features. A later analysis reported that several top co-occurrence clusters appeared linked to parvovirus B19, influenza, CMV and Epstein-Barr virus.

Deletion took 5 bases off V and 4 bases off J, with a span of 11 bases between the germline ends. The CDR3 holds 13 amino acids from the cysteine to the phenylalanine. Only the CDR3 DNA is retained, 39 bases long and in frame from the first base. From a lookup of the germline V gene (reference sequence), CDR1 and CDR2 are SEHNR and FQNEAQ. The library was generated by the immunoSEQ multiplex PCR assay. The multiplex PCR relied on a mix of 60 forward primers for TCR Vbeta segments and 13 reverse primers for TCR Jbeta segments. The CDR3 region of rearranged TCR beta genes was amplified from genomic DNA by a multiplex PCR assay. On the Illumina HiSeq System, the amplified TCR beta libraries were sequenced as 87-base-pair reads. Turning to the authors' computational methods: A later analysis counted approximately 76 million unique TCR beta chains across the 600 to 850 repertoires, and some 11 million of these chains were shared by at least two donors. Raw reads were error-corrected and collapsed into unique sequences by a nearest-neighbor algorithm in which closely related sequences were merged to remove PCR and sequencing errors. Alignment of CDR3 sequences to IMGT reference sequences was used to assign V, D and J gene segments. For a sequence to be retained, a match of at least six nucleotides was required to both a V gene segment and a J gene segment. Rearrangements were classified as productive when the CDR3 lacked stop codons and remained in frame with V and J, and all other rearrangements were classified as non-productive. Following IMGT convention, CDR3 was defined as the stretch from the second conserved V-encoded cysteine up to the conserved J-encoded phenylalanine. The earlier analysis of approximately 590 of the donors excluded any sequence lacking an unambiguous match to a single V gene segment. An earlier analysis of a few hundred of the donors called V segments functional above 56.7% productive rearrangements and segregating when the between-donor standard deviation exceeded 5%. A statistical classification framework was built to diagnose cytomegalovirus status from the catalog of TCR beta chain sequences. In a later analysis, V and J genes were assigned by comparing TCR nucleotide sequences against IMGT/GENE-DB human TR gene sequences. In a later analysis, CDR3 sequences and most-parsimonious VDJ recombination scenarios were assigned using the TCRdist pipeline. In a later analysis, every TCR beta chain was defined by the combination of its CDR3 amino acid sequence and its V-gene family, and reads without a unique V-gene family were dropped. In a later analysis, some 600 highly shared, low-generation-probability nucleotide sequences were removed to address suspected cross-contamination and a sequencing artifact. In a later analysis, a clonal expansion index was calculated for each public chain from normalized within-repertoire ranks of inferred template counts. Generation probabilities in a later analysis came from a VDJ recombination model fitted to out-of-frame rearrangements, and those results were checked against IGoR. Hypergeometric tests were used in a later analysis to score TCR-TCR, TCR-HLA and TCR-CMV co-occurrence, with a repertoire-size bias correction applied to the TCR pairs. To estimate false discovery rates, a later analysis permuted the HLA or CMV assignments 20 times. In a later analysis, co-occurring TCRs were grouped using DBSCAN, with TCRdist sequence similarity added in when clustering inside HLA-allele-positive subsets. Co-occurrence clustering excluded repertoires with fewer than 30,000 or more than 120,000 public chains, plus five with anomalous nucleotide sharing. The table was pulled from immuneACCESS by TCRdb, which kept in-frame rearrangements only. Such tables lose some clones; where checked, under half of the loss comes from unresolved V genes, and the rest has no known cause. V, J and clone size reflect that table, while D and trimming were determined from the DNA. The sample profile shows around 150,000 clones; roughly 80% of them were found once. Of the sample, roughly 12% falls within the top ten clones.

The cohort consisted of approximately 690 healthy bone marrow donors. At the time of sampling, all cohort members were nominally healthy, though unrecorded immune exposures were likely present. The donor was CMV seropositive and was included in the group of approximately 300 seropositive cohort members. Each donor provided a peripheral blood sample, and peripheral blood mononuclear cells were used for TCR beta sequencing. Genomic DNA extraction from the blood cell samples was performed with the Qiagen DNeasy Blood Extraction Kit. Sample: PBMCs. This receptor was taken from a young man in good health and CMV-seropositive. Here the chain combines TRBV7-9 and TRBJ1-1, with the D gene uncertain. The CDR3: CASSPPPFTEAFF. DNA sequence: TGTGCCAGCAGCCCCCCTCCTTTCACTGAAGCTTTCTTT.